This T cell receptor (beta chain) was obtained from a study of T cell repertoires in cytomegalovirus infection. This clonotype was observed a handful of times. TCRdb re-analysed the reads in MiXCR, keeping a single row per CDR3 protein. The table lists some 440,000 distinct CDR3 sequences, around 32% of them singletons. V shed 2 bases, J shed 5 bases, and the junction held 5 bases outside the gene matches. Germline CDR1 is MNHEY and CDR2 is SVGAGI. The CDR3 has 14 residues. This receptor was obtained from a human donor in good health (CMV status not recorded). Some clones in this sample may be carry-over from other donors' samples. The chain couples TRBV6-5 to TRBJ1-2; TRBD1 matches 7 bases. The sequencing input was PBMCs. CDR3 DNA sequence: TGTGCCAGCAGTTACGCGACAGGGAAGTATGGCTACACCTTC. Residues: CASSYATGKYGYTF.